These 28 T cell receptor beta chains came from one sample sequenced in a study of T cell responses to AZD1222 COVID-19 vaccine. Assay: immunoSEQ multiplex PCR; the TCRdb copy retains only in-frame clones and omits some. Of roughly 130,000 clones listed, about 85% are singletons. Here the sequenced sample was peripheral blood, taken on day 0 of AZD1222 vaccination. All receptors come from an adult in good health.

The chain recombines TRBV3-1 (or the pseudogene TRBV3-2) with TRBJ2-3; either TRBD1 or TRBD2 may supply D (6 bases each). Germline V gene sequence: CDR1 LGHDT, CDR2 YNNKEL (reference sequence). Trimming removed 4 bases at V and 5 bases at J, with 16 bases between. The length of the CDR3 is 15 residues. The CDR3, as DNA: TGTGCCAGCAGCCTTGGGGGGCCGCAAAAAGATACGCAGTATTTT. Encoded protein: CASSLGGPQKDTQYF.

The gene calls are TRBV30 and TRBJ1-1; a weak D match, TRBD1 (6 bases). Germline values: CDR1 GTSNPN, CDR2 SVGIG (reference sequence). CDR3 size: 15 residues. V was shortened by 7 bases and J by 8 bases, with 26 bases between the two germline ends. DNA for the CDR3: TGTGCCTTTTATTTGGGGGGCAGGCCGGGAGAAGAAGCTTTCTTT. This gives the protein CAFYLGGRPGEEAFF.

This chain links TRBV9 with TRBJ1-3; no firm D call. The V end was cut by 0 bases, the J end by 5 bases, with 30 bases between. The V gene's germline CDR1 is SGDLS and CDR2 YYNGEE. CDR3 size: 21 residues. The CDR3 coding sequence is TGTGCCAGCAGCGTAGATGGGTCAGAGACCGTCAGCACACGTCTCCGAAACACCATATATTTT. Protein product: CASSVDGSETVSTRLRNTIYF.

This chain uses TRBV6-5 with TRBJ1-6; D unresolved. Germline values: CDR1 MNHEY, CDR2 SVGAGI. V dropped 2 bases and J dropped 8 bases, with 10 bases sitting between them. The CDR3 spans 14 residues. In DNA, the CDR3 is TGTGCCAGCAGTTACGGGGTTCTGGATTCACCCCTCCACTTT. This sequence encodes CASSYGVLDSPLHF.

This chain links TRBV19 with TRBJ1-1; D may be TRBD1 (5 bases). CDR3 length: 12 amino acids. The V end was cut by 8 bases, the J end by 6 bases, with 13 bases between. Germline CDR1 reads LNHDA; CDR2 reads SQIVND (reference sequence). The CDR3 DNA reads as TGTGCCAGTTCGTCCGAGGGGCCTGAAGCTTTCTTT. Translating gives CASSSEGPEAFF.

The chain couples TRBV9 to TRBJ2-7; 10 bases match TRBD2. CDR3 size: 16 residues. Germline V lookup: CDR1 SGDLS, CDR2 YYNGEE. The V segment lost 3 bases and the J segment 3 bases; nucleotides outside the gene matches: 9. The CDR3 here is CASSATGSGGFYEQYF. CDR3 sequence (DNA): TGTGCCAGCAGCGCCACGGGTAGCGGGGGGTTCTACGAGCAGTACTTC. The whole variable domain, filled in from reference TRBV9 and TRBJ2-7, reads DSGVTQTPKHLITATGQRVTLRCSPRSGDLSVYWYQQSLDQGLQFLIQYYNGEERAKGNILERFSAQQFPDLHSELNLSSLELGDSALYFCASSATGSGGFYEQYFGPGTRLTVT.

This chain connects TRBV3-1 (or the pseudogene TRBV3-2) to TRBJ2-7; TRBD1 is a possible D gene (6 bases). The CDR3 spans 15 residues. Germline V gene sequence: CDR1 LGHDT, CDR2 YNNKEL (reference sequence). V was pared by 0 bases and J by 3 bases, with 12 bases between. The CDR3 DNA is TGTGCCAGCAGCCAAGAATCCCAGGGGCTCTACGAGCAGTACTTC. Protein: CASSQESQGLYEQYF.

The rearrangement uses TRBV19 and TRBJ1-5, with TRBD1 matching over 7 bases. Germline assignment: CDR1 LNHDA and CDR2 SQIVND (reference sequence). This CDR3 is 14 amino acids long. V shed 5 bases, J shed 4 bases, and the junction held 5 bases outside the gene matches. The CDR3 DNA sequence: TGTGCCAGTAGTCGCACACAGGGGAATCAGCCCCAGCATTTT. This gives the protein CASSRTQGNQPQHF.

This clone was observed a handful of times. DNA for the CDR3: TGTGCCAGCAGCGGTGGACAGGAAGCCTACGAGCAGTACTTC. Amino acid sequence: CASSGGQEAYEQYF. The J gene is TRBJ2-7, the V gene TRBV5-6, with TRBD1 identical over 7 bases. The CDR3 has 14 amino acids. Germline trimming cut 4 bases from V and 2 bases from J; bases unmatched to any gene: 6. In germline, CDR1 is SGHDT, CDR2 YYEEEE.

The chain recombines TRBV5-1 with TRBJ2-5, with TRBD2 identical over 9 bases. Germline V gene sequence: CDR1 SGHRS, CDR2 YFSETQ. Losses at the gene ends were 4 bases for V and 2 bases for J; bases not matched to a gene: 3. The CDR3 consists of 14 residues. CDR3: CASSPAGGQETQYF. CDR3 in DNA: TGCGCCAGCAGCCCGGCGGGGGGGCAAGAGACCCAGTACTTC.

In this sample, this clone turned up a few times. This chain uses TRBV28 with TRBJ1-2, with D possibly TRBD1 on 5 matching bases. This CDR3 comprises 13 residues. V lost 6 bases and J 3 bases, leaving 11 bases between the germline ends. Germline loops: CDR1 MDHEN, CDR2 SYDVKM. The CDR3 here is CASRLQADYGYTF. The CDR3, as DNA: TGTGCCAGCAGGTTACAGGCTGACTATGGCTACACCTTC.

The chain employs TRBV6-2 or TRBV6-3 and TRBJ1-6; no clear D. Germline-derived CDR1 and CDR2 are MNHEY and SVGEGT. Trimming left V 4 bases short and J 8 bases short, with 15 bases between. CDR3 length: 15 residues. Here the CDR3 reads CASSSDGMRYSPLHF. CDR3 DNA sequence: TGTGCCAGCAGTTCGGACGGCATGCGGTATTCACCCCTCCACTTT.

The V call is TRBV27, the J call TRBJ2-1; possibly TRBD2 for D (5 bases). Germline V lookup: CDR1 MNHEY, CDR2 SMNVEV (reference sequence). The CDR3 runs to 12 residues. The V gene lost 8 bases and the J gene lost 9 bases, with 14 bases spanning the gap. CDR3 amino acids: CASLATIGEQFF. The CDR3 DNA is TGTGCCAGCCTAGCTACAATTGGTGAGCAGTTCTTC.

V usage is TRBV4-1 and J usage is TRBJ2-1; D remains unclear. V lost 0 bases to trimming and J lost 1 base, with 7 bases between them. The CDR3 covers 15 residues. Germline-derived CDR1 and CDR2 are MGHRA and YSYEKL. CDR3 amino acids: CASSQEGRSYNEQFF. In nucleotides, the CDR3 is TGCGCCAGCAGCCAAGAAGGGCGATCCTACAATGAGCAGTTCTTC.

V is TRBV3-1 (or the pseudogene TRBV3-2) and J is TRBJ1-2; TRBD1 might be the D (5 bases). V was clipped by 3 bases and J by 4 bases, with 15 bases between them. The CDR3 consists of 15 residues. Germline CDR1 is LGHDT and CDR2 is YNNKEL (reference sequence). As DNA, the CDR3 is TGTGCCAGCAGCCAGGGACCCCGAGGGGCCTATGGCTACACCTTC. This encodes CASSQGPRGAYGYTF.

The chain recombines TRBV6-1 with TRBJ1-1; a weak D match, TRBD1 (6 bases). The CDR3 runs 13 residues. Per germline, CDR1 MNHNS and CDR2 SASEGT. V lost 7 bases, J lost 5 bases, and 14 bases lay in between. CDR3 sequence reads: CASTLQGRTEAFF. DNA for the CDR3: TGTGCCAGCACCCTACAGGGTAGGACTGAAGCTTTCTTT.

The chain recombines TRBV18 with TRBJ1-5; maybe TRBD1 (6 bases). Germline V gene data show CDR1 as KGHSH and CDR2 as LQKENI. V dropped 3 bases and J dropped 4 bases, with 19 bases sitting between them. This CDR3 has 17 amino acids. CDR3 sequence (DNA): TGTGCCAGCTCACCGTTCCTGGTGAAGGGGGTAAATCAGCCCCAGCATTTT. Translating it yields CASSPFLVKGVNQPQHF. Full variable domain (rest looked up from reference TRBV18 and TRBJ1-5): NAGVMQNPRHLVRRRGQEARLRCSPMKGHSHVYWYRQLPEEGLKFMVYLQKENIIDESGMPKERFSAEFPKEGPSILRIQQVVRGDSAAYFCASSPFLVKGVNQPQHFGDGTRLSIL.

The V and J genes are TRBV19 and TRBJ2-2; possibly TRBD1 for D (6 bases). The CDR3 length is 16 residues. CDR1 is LNHDA, CDR2 SQIVND, per germline (reference sequence). V was shortened by 10 bases and J by 4 bases, with 22 bases between the two germline ends. The CDR3 nucleotides read TGTGCCATTTCCCGGGACAAGCTTGGGGCCACCGGGGAGCTGTTTTTT. Its translation: CAISRDKLGATGELFF.

J is TRBJ1-1 and V is TRBV24-1; TRBD1 might be the D (6 bases). This CDR3 is 14 amino acids long. CDR1 KGHDR and CDR2 SFDVKD come from the germline V gene. V was cut by 4 bases and J by 5 bases, with 13 bases left in between. For the CDR3, the DNA is TGTGCCACCAGTGAAGAGGACAGTTGGACTGAAGCTTTCTTT. Amino acid sequence: CATSEEDSWTEAFF.

The chain links TRBV5-6 to TRBJ2-1; 7 nucleotides line up with TRBD1. The trim removed 0 bases at V and 6 bases at J, leaving 0 bases unmatched. Germline CDR1 is SGHDT and CDR2 is YYEEEE. There are 13 residues in the CDR3. DNA for the CDR3: TGTGCCAGCAGCTTGGCAGGGGGCAATGAGCAGTTCTTC. It encodes CASSLAGGNEQFF.

The chain joins TRBV9 to TRBJ2-7; 9 bases agree with TRBD1. Trimming removed 0 bases from V and 0 bases from J; junction bases left unmatched: 1. The length of the CDR3 is 15 residues. Germline-derived CDR1 and CDR2 are SGDLS and YYNGEE. The CDR3 DNA sequence: TGTGCCAGCAGCGTAGGACAGGGGGACTCCTACGAGCAGTACTTC. This encodes CASSVGQGDSYEQYF. Using reference TRBV9 and TRBJ2-7 for the parts outside the CDR3, the full variable domain is DSGVTQTPKHLITATGQRVTLRCSPRSGDLSVYWYQQSLDQGLQFLIQYYNGEERAKGNILERFSAQQFPDLHSELNLSSLELGDSALYFCASSVGQGDSYEQYFGPGTRLTVT.

Note on this clone: Different DNA sequences within this sample yield the same CDR3. CDR3 sequence (DNA): TGTGCCAGCAGCCAAGGGGGCACTGAAGCTTTCTTT. It yields the protein CASSQGGTEAFF. The chain employs TRBV3-1 (or the pseudogene TRBV3-2) and TRBJ1-1, with unresolved D. The V gene lost 1 base and the J gene lost 4 bases, with 4 bases spanning the gap. Per germline, CDR1 LGHDT and CDR2 YNNKEL (reference sequence). CDR3 size: 12 residues.

The V call is TRBV7-9, the J call TRBJ1-1; unclear D gene. CDR3 length: 16 amino acids. Trimming left V 0 bases short and J 8 bases short, with 19 bases between. Germline V CDR1 and CDR2: SEHNR, FQNEAQ (reference sequence). The CDR3 sequence: CASSLAKVELVFEAFF. Written as DNA, the CDR3 is TGTGCCAGCAGCTTAGCCAAAGTGGAGCTGGTATTCGAAGCTTTCTTT.

The chain carries TRBV6-5 and TRBJ1-5, with D hard to call. Germline CDR1 and CDR2: MNHEY and SVGAGI. The CDR3 covers 15 residues. Trimming shortened V by 0 bases and J by 1 base, and 7 bases separated the two germline ends. CDR3 DNA: TGTGCCAGCAGTTACTCGAAGGCGAGCAATCAGCCCCAGCATTTT. This translates into CASSYSKASNQPQHF.

This chain links TRBV5-6 with TRBJ2-3, with 10 bases that match TRBD2. Per the germline V gene, CDR1 is SGHDT and CDR2 is YYEEEE. After removal of 3 bases from V and 2 bases from J, the junction contained 6 bases not matched to a gene. This CDR3 contains 16 residues. DNA for the CDR3: TGTGCCAGCAGCTCCTTAGCGGGGGGCTACACAGATACGCAGTATTTT. This gives the protein CASSSLAGGYTDTQYF. The full variable domain, rest sourced from reference TRBV5-6 and TRBJ2-3, is DAGVTQSPTHLIKTRGQQVTLRCSPKSGHDTVSWYQQALGQGPQFIFQYYEEEERQRGNFPDRFSGHQFPNYSSELNVNALLLGDSALYLCASSSLAGGYTDTQYFGPGTRLTVL.

This clone was seen only once. The chain uses TRBV3-1 (or the pseudogene TRBV3-2) and TRBJ2-2, with D perhaps assigned TRBD1 or TRBD2 (6 bases each). Trimming shortened V by 7 bases and J by 3 bases, and 15 bases separated the two germline ends. Per germline, CDR1 LGHDT and CDR2 YNNKEL (reference sequence). The CDR3 consists of 15 residues. CDR3 in DNA: TGTGCCAGCACCTTACGGGGGCCCGACACCGGGGAGCTGTTTTTT. Amino acids: CASTLRGPDTGELFF.

Turning to this clone: The sample has other DNA sequences that encode this CDR3 too. The V call is TRBV7-9, the J call TRBJ2-7; D remains ambiguous. Germline values: CDR1 SEHNR, CDR2 FQNEAQ (reference sequence). V gave up 4 bases and J gave up 4 bases, with 8 bases separating them. There are 12 residues in the CDR3. The CDR3 coding sequence is TGTGCCAGCAGCTCCTCCGGGTACGAGCAGTACTTC. This translates into CASSSSGYEQYF.

The rearrangement uses TRBV9 and TRBJ2-7; D unresolved. CDR1 is SGDLS and CDR2 is YYNGEE in the germline V gene. Trimming shortened V by 1 base and J by 0 bases, and 5 bases separated the two germline ends. The CDR3 is 13 residues long. DNA of the CDR3: TGTGCCAGCAGCGTAACCCCCTCCTACGAGCAGTACTTC. As protein: CASSVTPSYEQYF.